Listed here is a single T cell receptor beta chain. What it binds is not known. The data belong to a study of vaccination and CD4 T cells after COVID-19. On the study more broadly: Everyone enrolled got two doses of BNT162b2 or mRNA-1273 vaccine.

An Oncomine TCR Beta short-read assay was used to sequence the DNA from cultured CD4+ T cells. TCRdb re-analysed the PCR reads in MiXCR, keeping a single row per CDR3 protein. The data hold about 14,000 distinct CDR3 sequences, with approximately 21% observed a single time. Germline CDR1 LNHDA, CDR2 SQIVND (reference sequence). This CDR3 spans 14 amino acids. Trimming cost V 6 bases and J 5 bases; bases outside gene matches: 6. Treatment reported: roughly nine-day PBMC culture with coronavirus spike peptide pools or control peptides (ViraFEST assay). The TCR sequence derives from a human donor with COVID-19. Sequenced material: cultured CD4+ T cells from blood. The chain couples TRBV19 to TRBJ2-2, with TRBD1 matching 7 bases. The CDR3 DNA follows: TGTGCCAGTAGGGGGGACAGAGAGACCGGGGAGCTGTTTTTT. Protein: CASRGDRETGELFF.